The 2 T cell receptor beta chains listed next were all sequenced from one sample in a study of blood T cell repertoires in COVID-19. Libraries were prepared by immunoSEQ multiplex PCR; TCRdb keeps only in-frame clonotypes and omits some of them. The sample contains about 240,000 clones, roughly 87% of which appear only once. The sequenced sample was peripheral blood. The source of these receptors is a man aged 60 to 75 who had recovered from COVID-19.

J is TRBJ1-5 and V is TRBV30; D is perhaps TRBD1 (6 bases). V lost 2 bases to trimming and J lost 7 bases, with 12 bases between them. This CDR3 is built from 13 residues. CDR1 GTSNPN and CDR2 SVGIG come from the germline V gene (reference sequence). The chain's CDR3 is CAWSSQGLQPQHF. In DNA, the CDR3 is TGTGCCTGGAGTTCACAGGGACTACAGCCCCAGCATTTT.

The chain links TRBV30 to TRBJ1-1, with no clear D. The CDR3 covers 12 residues. CDR1 GTSNPN and CDR2 SVGIG come from the germline V gene (reference sequence). Between the trimmed V and J ends, which lost 3 bases and 3 bases, there was a span of 8 bases. CDR3 in DNA: TGTGCCTGGAGCCTCGGGTACACTGAAGCTTTCTTT. Protein sequence: CAWSLGYTEAFF.